The entry that follows covers one T cell receptor beta chain sequence. These data are taken from a study of T cell responses to AZD1222 COVID-19 vaccine. The table came from immunoSEQ multiplex PCR; TCRdb's copy has only in-frame clones and leaves some out. Here the sample spans approximately 150,000 clones, 91% being singletons. The sequence derives from an adult who received the AZD1222 COVID-19 vaccine. Sample: peripheral blood, taken 28 days after the second AZD1222 dose.

CDR3 DNA sequence: TGTGCCAGCAGCCCAGGAGTTAGCGGGAGCTCCGGGGAGCTGTTTTTT. Its translation: CASSPGVSGSSGELFF. V gene TRBV11-3 combines with J gene TRBJ2-2; 9 positions agree with TRBD2. V lost 5 bases, J lost 6 bases, and 10 bases stayed unmatched. Per germline, CDR1 SGHNT and CDR2 YENEEA. This CDR3 has 16 residues.